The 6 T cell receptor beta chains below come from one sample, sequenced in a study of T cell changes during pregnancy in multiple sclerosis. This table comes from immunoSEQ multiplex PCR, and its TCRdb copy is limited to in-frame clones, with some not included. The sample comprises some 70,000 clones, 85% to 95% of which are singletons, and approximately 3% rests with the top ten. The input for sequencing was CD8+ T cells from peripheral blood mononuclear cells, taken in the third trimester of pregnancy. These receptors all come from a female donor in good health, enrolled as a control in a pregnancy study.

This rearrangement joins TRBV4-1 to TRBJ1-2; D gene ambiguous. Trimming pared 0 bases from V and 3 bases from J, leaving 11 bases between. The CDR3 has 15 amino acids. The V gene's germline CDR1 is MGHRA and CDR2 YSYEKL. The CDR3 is CASSQDSESYYGYTF. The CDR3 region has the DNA TGCGCCAGCAGCCAAGATTCTGAGTCTTACTATGGCTACACCTTC.

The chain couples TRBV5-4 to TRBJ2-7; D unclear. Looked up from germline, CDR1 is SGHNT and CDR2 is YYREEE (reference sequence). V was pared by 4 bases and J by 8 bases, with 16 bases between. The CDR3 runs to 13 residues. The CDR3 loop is CASSPRESKKQYF. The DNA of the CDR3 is TGTGCCAGCAGCCCTCGTGAATCTAAAAAGCAGTACTTC.

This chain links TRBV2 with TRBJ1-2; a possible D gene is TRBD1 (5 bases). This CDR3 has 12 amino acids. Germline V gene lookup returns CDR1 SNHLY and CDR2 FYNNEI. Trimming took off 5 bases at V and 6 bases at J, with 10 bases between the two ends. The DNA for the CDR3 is TGTGCCAGCAGTCCAGGGTCTGATGGCTACACCTTC. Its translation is CASSPGSDGYTF.

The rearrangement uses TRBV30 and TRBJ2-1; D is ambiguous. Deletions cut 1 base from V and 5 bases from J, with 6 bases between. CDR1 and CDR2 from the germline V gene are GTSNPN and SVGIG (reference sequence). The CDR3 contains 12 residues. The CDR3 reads CAWSAHNNEQFF. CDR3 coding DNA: TGTGCCTGGAGTGCCCACAACAATGAGCAGTTCTTC.

The CDR3 bases are TGTGCCAGCAGGGCCGGCGCAGGGCCTACCTACGAGCAGTACTTC. Amino acids: CASRAGAGPTYEQYF. This chain links TRBV2 with TRBJ2-7, with D possibly matching TRBD1 (5 bases). Germline values: CDR1 SNHLY, CDR2 FYNNEI. The CDR3 has 15 residues. V was cut by 6 bases and J by 2 bases, with 17 bases left in between.

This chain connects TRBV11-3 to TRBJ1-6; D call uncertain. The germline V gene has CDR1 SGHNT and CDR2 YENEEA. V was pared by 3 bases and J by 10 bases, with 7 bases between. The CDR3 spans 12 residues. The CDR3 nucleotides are TGTGCCAGCAGCTTGGGAGGGTCACCCCTCCACTTT. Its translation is CASSLGGSPLHF.